This T cell receptor (beta chain) was identified in a study of T cells in Graves' hyperthyroidism and ophthalmopathy. About the research overall: The blood sample was taken at first diagnosis, before treatment began. Findings and limits, study-wide: Most clonotypes that expanded in the thyroid above 0.001 also showed up in blood.

This clonotype was observed a few times. Its target is unknown. Germline V gene sequence: CDR1 SNHLY, CDR2 FYNNEI. The CDR3 runs 14 residues. With 7 bases removed from V and 7 bases from J, the gap between germline ends came to 14 bases. It was RNA transcripts that yielded the amplified TCR beta CDR3 regions. TCR CDR3 regions were first amplified by RT-PCR with HTBI primers. From the multiplex PCR reads, TCRdb called clonotypes with MiXCR, one entry per CDR3 protein. The table shows about half a million distinct CDR3 sequences, with 20% to 25% occurring only once. This sequence originates from a woman in her 70s with Graves' ophthalmopathy. What was sequenced was blood. J is TRBJ1-6 and V is TRBV2; D is perhaps TRBD1 (5 bases). The CDR3 region is CASMQYEGNSPLHF. The CDR3 bases are TGTGCCAGCATGCAGTACGAGGGGAATTCACCCCTCCACTTT.